Presented here are 21 T cell receptor beta chains from one specimen sequenced in a study of T cell changes during pregnancy in multiple sclerosis. The protocol was immunoSEQ multiplex PCR, while the TCRdb copy is restricted to in-frame clones and leaves out a portion. The sample has 30,000 to 35,000 clones, roughly 91% seen once; the top ten hold roughly 7.4%. Source: CD8+ T cells from peripheral blood mononuclear cells, taken before pregnancy. All receptors derive from a female donor with multiple sclerosis, enrolled in a pregnancy study.

The chain joins TRBV6-1 to TRBJ2-2; perhaps TRBD2 as D (5 bases). Trimming stripped 2 bases from V and 5 bases from J, with 6 bases between. In germline, CDR1 is MNHNS, CDR2 SASEGT. This CDR3 comprises 13 residues. CDR3 DNA sequence: TGTGCCAGCAGTGAATCGGGAACCGGGGAGCTGTTTTTT. Its translation: CASSESGTGELFF.

The genes are TRBV5-4 and TRBJ1-2, with 7 positions matching TRBD1. CDR3 length: 14 amino acids. The germline V gene encodes CDR1 SGHNT and CDR2 YYREEE (reference sequence). V was pared by 3 bases and J by 7 bases, with 9 bases of the junction left unmatched. The CDR3 DNA reads as TGTGCCAGCAGCTCCGAGGACAGGTTGCGTGGCTACACCTTC. Translated: CASSSEDRLRGYTF.

V gene TRBV11-2 combines with J gene TRBJ2-5; no reliable D call. The J call may be faulty, since TRBJ2-7 better matches the DNA end. This CDR3 has 12 residues. Germline V gene lookup returns CDR1 SGHAT and CDR2 FQNNGV. The CDR3 spells CASSLVSYEQYF. For the CDR3, the DNA is TGTGCCAGCAGCTTAGTCTCCTACGAGCAGTACTTC.

The chain joins TRBV28 to TRBJ1-2; D unresolved. Trimming stripped 6 bases from V and 4 bases from J, with 15 bases between. CDR1 is MDHEN, CDR2 SYDVKM, per germline. The CDR3 spans 14 residues. The CDR3 region has the DNA TGTGCCAGCAGGCCCTCGACACCCTTCTATGGCTACACCTTC. Translating gives CASRPSTPFYGYTF.

This chain joins TRBV19 and TRBJ2-7; 9 bases are shared with TRBD1. The CDR3 runs 14 residues. Looked up from germline, CDR1 is LNHDA and CDR2 is SQIVND (reference sequence). Losses at the gene ends were 3 bases for V and 7 bases for J; bases not matched to a gene: 7. The CDR3 DNA follows: TGTGCCAGTAGTATCGTCACAGGGGGCAATGAGCAGTACTTC. Protein product: CASSIVTGGNEQYF.

The chain employs TRBV6-1 and TRBJ1-1, with D perhaps TRBD1 (6 bases). Germline CDR1 and CDR2: MNHNS and SASEGT. V lost 2 bases, J lost 13 bases, and 20 bases lay in between. The length of the CDR3 is 14 residues. The DNA of the CDR3 is TGTGCCAGCAGTGAATTGAGGTCGGGGGGCGCGATTTTCTTT. Protein product: CASSELRSGGAIFF.

This chain uses TRBV6-1 with TRBJ1-4, with 7 bases matching TRBD1. J gave up 8 bases and V 2 bases, and 14 bases lay outside the gene matches. In germline, CDR1 is MNHNS, CDR2 SASEGT. This CDR3 spans 17 amino acids. The DNA for the CDR3 is TGTGCCAGCAGTGAATCTAACAATAGGGGGCTTCGGGAAAAACTGTTTTTT. Translating it yields CASSESNNRGLREKLFF.

The V call is TRBV10-3, the J call TRBJ2-7; tentatively, D is TRBD1 (6 bases). CDR1 and CDR2 from the germline V gene are ENHRY and SYGVKD. Trimming removed 3 bases at V and 2 bases at J, with 8 bases between. This CDR3 has 13 amino acids. The CDR3 region has the DNA TGTGCCATCAGTGATGGGACAACCTACGAGCAGTACTTC. It codes for CAISDGTTYEQYF.

This rearrangement joins TRBV7-9 to TRBJ1-3, with D unclear. The germline gives CDR1 SEHNR, CDR2 FQNEAQ (reference sequence). V was shortened by 7 bases and J by 4 bases, with 17 bases between the two germline ends. The CDR3 totals 15 residues. CDR3 DNA: TGTGCCAGCACGGTATCCGAGCACCTAGGAAACACCATATATTTT. Translation: CASTVSEHLGNTIYF.

The rearrangement joins TRBV9 to TRBJ2-1, with D perhaps matching TRBD2 (5 bases). V lost 1 base and J 6 bases, leaving 20 bases between the germline ends. CDR1 and CDR2 (germline): SGDLS, YYNGEE. The CDR3 totals 17 residues. The CDR3 coding sequence is TGTGCCAGCAGCGTATTTAGTGGGCTCCCGGAGGCCAATGAGCAGTTCTTC. This translates into CASSVFSGLPEANEQFF.

This clone turned up a few times. The V gene is TRBV7-9, the J gene TRBJ1-3, with D unresolved. Germline assignment: CDR1 SEHNR and CDR2 FQNEAQ (reference sequence). V lost 5 bases, J lost 4 bases, and 3 bases lay in between. The CDR3 has 11 amino acids. The CDR3 is CASSLGNTIYF. The CDR3 DNA follows: TGTGCCAGCAGCCTAGGAAACACCATATATTTT.

This clone was counted between two and nine times. V and J are TRBV25-1 and TRBJ1-2, with D maybe TRBD1 (6 bases). Trimming took off 3 bases at V and 3 bases at J, with 11 bases between the two ends. Germline V CDR1 and CDR2: MGHDK, SYGVNS. This CDR3 spans 14 amino acids. The chain's CDR3 is CASSDLWTDYGYTF. DNA of the CDR3: TGTGCCAGCAGTGACCTCTGGACAGACTATGGCTACACCTTC.

V is TRBV15 and J is TRBJ1-1; D is ambiguous. V was clipped by 0 bases and J by 3 bases, with 5 bases between them. This CDR3 spans 13 amino acids. Germline CDR1 and CDR2: LNHNV and YYDKDF (reference sequence). Here the CDR3 reads CATSREKHTEAFF. The CDR3 DNA reads as TGTGCCACCAGCAGAGAGAAGCACACTGAAGCTTTCTTT.

The V and J genes are TRBV4-3 and TRBJ2-7; 8 bases are shared with TRBD2. V dropped 3 bases and J dropped 0; count of bases not matched to a gene: 7. In germline, CDR1 is LGHNA, CDR2 YSLEER. This CDR3 is 16 amino acids long. CDR3 sequence reads: CASSHYTGGFSYEQYF. DNA for the CDR3: TGCGCCAGCAGCCACTACACGGGGGGGTTCTCCTACGAGCAGTACTTC.

V is TRBV11-2 and J is TRBJ2-5, with 14 bases aligning to TRBD2. The V gene end was trimmed by 4 bases and the J gene end by 5 bases; junction bases not matched to a gene: 6. Germline CDR1 and CDR2: SGHAT and FQNNGV. The CDR3 is 16 residues long. CDR3 sequence: CASSSGLAGGLETQYF. Written as DNA, the CDR3 is TGTGCCAGCAGCTCCGGACTAGCGGGGGGTCTGGAGACCCAGTACTTC.

This chain connects TRBV5-6 to TRBJ1-2, with D tentatively TRBD1 (5 bases). Germline loops: CDR1 SGHDT, CDR2 YYEEEE. The length of the CDR3 is 13 residues. Trimming shortened V by 1 base and J by 6 bases, and 10 bases separated the two germline ends. As DNA, the CDR3 is TGTGCCAGCAGCTTGTCGGGGGTACATGGCTACACCTTC. Its translation: CASSLSGVHGYTF.

The chain combines TRBV6-4 with TRBJ2-2; 7 nucleotides agree with TRBD2. The CDR3 has 14 amino acids. V trimming: 2 bases; J trimming: 4 bases; junction bases outside the gene matches: 1. The V gene's germline CDR1 is MRHNA and CDR2 SNTAGT. CDR3 sequence reads: CASSDGGGTGELFF. The CDR3 region has the DNA TGTGCCAGCAGTGACGGGGGGGGCACCGGGGAGCTGTTTTTT.

The CDR3 region is CASSQTGARRTEAFF. The CDR3 nucleotides read TGCGCCAGCAGCCAAACAGGGGCAAGACGCACTGAAGCTTTCTTT. This chain joins TRBV5-1 and TRBJ1-1, with 7 positions matching TRBD1. Losses at the gene ends were 4 bases for V and 4 bases for J; bases not matched to a gene: 10. CDR1 and CDR2 from the germline V gene are SGHRS and YFSETQ. There are 15 residues in the CDR3.

CDR3 DNA sequence: TGCGCCAGCAGCCAAGATCGTAGGGGGCTCTCCATGAACACTGAAGCTTTCTTT. Amino acids: CASSQDRRGLSMNTEAFF. The rearrangement joins TRBV4-1 to TRBJ1-1; TRBD1 aligns across 7 bases. The CDR3 loop spans 18 amino acids. Trimming cost V 0 bases and J 0 bases; bases outside gene matches: 10. Germline V gene data show CDR1 as MGHRA and CDR2 as YSYEKL.

The J gene is TRBJ1-3, the V gene TRBV21-1; no check of the table's D call, TRBD1, against the DNA was made. TRBV21-1 is assigned pseudogene status. CDR3 length: 12 residues. CDR3 protein: CANQGAGNTIYF. Written as DNA, the CDR3 is TGTGCCAACCAGGGGGCTGGAAACACCATATATTTT.

This chain joins TRBV11-2 and TRBJ1-1; TRBD1 is a possible D gene (6 bases). The CDR3 loop spans 12 amino acids. With 4 bases removed from V and 4 bases from J, the gap between germline ends came to 7 bases. Germline CDR1 reads SGHAT; CDR2 reads FQNNGV. CDR3: CASSSRGTEAFF. CDR3 sequence (DNA): TGTGCCAGCAGCTCCAGGGGCACTGAAGCTTTCTTT.